Described below is a single T cell receptor beta chain sequence and its context. Its antigen is unknown. This sample was taken from a study of shared clonotypes between healthy human individuals. Study-wide points: It was anticipated that sequencing depth would influence how many clonotypes donors shared. Blood was the only sampled material, and tissue repertoires likely differ.

In the authors' methods: Junction-only immunoSEQ data arrived without quality scores, meaning filtering differed. The protocol was immunoSEQ multiplex PCR, while the TCRdb copy is restricted to in-frame clones and leaves out a portion. V, J and clone size reflect that table, while D and trimming were determined from the DNA. Of about 2.3 million clones listed, approximately 90% are singletons. Germline loops: CDR1 SGDLS, CDR2 YYNGEE. Trimming removed 4 bases at V and 1 base at J, with 24 bases between. This CDR3 spans 19 amino acids. The gene calls are TRBV9 and TRBJ2-4; D call uncertain. The clonotype was recovered from a man aged 18 to 30 in good health. Some clones in this sample may be carry-over from other donors' samples. The source material was naive CD4+ T cells from PBMCs. Subset of the sample: CD45RA+ positively selected. The CDR3, as DNA: TGTGCCAGCAGCCCCTGGGTGGCGGTGAACCCCCTTGCCAAAAACATTCAGTACTTC. It codes for CASSPWVAVNPLAKNIQYF.